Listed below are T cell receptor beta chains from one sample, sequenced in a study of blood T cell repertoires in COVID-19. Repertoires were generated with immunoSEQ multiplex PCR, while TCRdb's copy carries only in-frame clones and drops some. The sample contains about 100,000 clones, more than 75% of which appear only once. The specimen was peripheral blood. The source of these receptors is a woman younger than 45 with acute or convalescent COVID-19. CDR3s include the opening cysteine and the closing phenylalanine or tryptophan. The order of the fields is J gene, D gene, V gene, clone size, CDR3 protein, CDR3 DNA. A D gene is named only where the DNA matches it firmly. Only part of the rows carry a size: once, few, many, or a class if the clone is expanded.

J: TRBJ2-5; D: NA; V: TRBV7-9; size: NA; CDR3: CASSLVVETQYF; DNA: TGTGCCAGCAGCTTAGTAGTTGAGACCCAGTACTTC
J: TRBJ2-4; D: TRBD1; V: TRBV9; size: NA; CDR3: CASSVGRGLENIQYF; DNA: TGTGCCAGCAGCGTTGGCAGGGGGCTGGAGAACATTCAGTACTTC
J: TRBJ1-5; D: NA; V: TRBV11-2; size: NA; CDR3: CASSLAGSGWSNQPQHF; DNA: TGTGCCAGCAGCTTAGCTGGGTCCGGGTGGAGCAATCAGCCCCAGCATTTT
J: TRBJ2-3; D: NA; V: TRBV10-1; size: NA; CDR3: CASSENRVDTQYF; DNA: TGCGCCAGCAGTGAGAACAGGGTAGATACGCAGTATTTT
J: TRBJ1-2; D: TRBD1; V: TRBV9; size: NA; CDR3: CASSPAGTGWAYGYTF; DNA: TGTGCCAGCAGCCCGGCGGGGACAGGGTGGGCCTATGGCTACACCTTC
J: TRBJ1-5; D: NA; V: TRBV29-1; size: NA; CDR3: CSVGSGEDQPQHF; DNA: TGCAGCGTTGGATCAGGGGAAGATCAGCCCCAGCATTTT
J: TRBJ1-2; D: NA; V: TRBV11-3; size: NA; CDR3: CASSLGRANYGYTF; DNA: TGTGCCAGCAGCTTGGGCAGAGCTAACTATGGCTACACCTTC
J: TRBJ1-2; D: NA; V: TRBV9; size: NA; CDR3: CASSVDSNYGYTF; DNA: TGTGCCAGCAGCGTGGACAGTAACTATGGCTACACCTTC
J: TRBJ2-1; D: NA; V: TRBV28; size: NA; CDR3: CASSPRYDGVGDEQFF; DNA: TGTGCCAGCAGTCCTCGATATGATGGAGTCGGCGATGAGCAGTTCTTC
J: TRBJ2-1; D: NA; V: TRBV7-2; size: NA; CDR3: CASSLTVSSYNEQFF; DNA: TGTGCCAGCAGCTTGACAGTAAGCTCCTACAATGAGCAGTTCTTC
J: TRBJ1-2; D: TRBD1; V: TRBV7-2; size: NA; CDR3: CASRPQGGKYGYTF; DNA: TGTGCCAGCAGGCCACAGGGGGGGAAGTATGGCTACACCTTC
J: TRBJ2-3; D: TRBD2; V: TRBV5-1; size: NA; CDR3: CASSFLAGGTDTQYF; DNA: TGCGCCAGCAGCTTCTTAGCGGGGGGCACAGATACGCAGTATTTT
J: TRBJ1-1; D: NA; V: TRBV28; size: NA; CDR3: CASSLDVSAVDAFF; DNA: TGTGCCAGCAGTTTAGATGTGAGCGCGGTAGACGCTTTCTTT
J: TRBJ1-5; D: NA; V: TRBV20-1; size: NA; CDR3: CSASTTPAGDLSNQPQHF; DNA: TGCAGTGCTAGTACGACGCCGGCAGGGGATCTTAGCAATCAGCCCCAGCATTTT
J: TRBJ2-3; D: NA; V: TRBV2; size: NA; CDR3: CASRYITDTQYF; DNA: TGTGCCAGCAGGTACATCACAGATACGCAGTATTTT
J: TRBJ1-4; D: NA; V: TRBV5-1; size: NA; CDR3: CASSPTGRTNEKLFF; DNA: TGCGCCAGCAGCCCTACAGGGCGAACTAATGAAAAACTGTTTTTT
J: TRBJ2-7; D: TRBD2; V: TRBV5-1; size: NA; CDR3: CASSPSSSGVPYF; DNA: TGCGCCAGCAGCCCCTCATCTAGCGGGGTCCCGTACTTC
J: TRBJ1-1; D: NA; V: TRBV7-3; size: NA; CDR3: CASSPQLGGAEAFF; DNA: TGTGCCAGCAGCCCCCAATTAGGGGGAGCTGAAGCTTTCTTT
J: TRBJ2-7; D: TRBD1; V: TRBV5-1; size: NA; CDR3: CASTRTGLSHEQYF; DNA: TGCGCCAGCACGCGGACAGGGTTATCCCACGAGCAGTACTTC
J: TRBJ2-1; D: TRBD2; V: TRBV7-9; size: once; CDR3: CASSFSGTSNEQFF; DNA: TGTGCCAGCAGCTTTAGCGGGACCTCCAATGAGCAGTTCTTC
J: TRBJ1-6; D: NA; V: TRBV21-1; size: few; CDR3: CASSHCLRDSPLHF; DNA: TGTGCCAGCAGCCATTGCCTGAGGGATTCACCCCTCCACTTT
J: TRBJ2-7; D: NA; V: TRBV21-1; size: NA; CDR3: CASSKPGDEQYF; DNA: TGTGCCAGCAGCAAGCCCGGGGACGAGCAGTACTTC
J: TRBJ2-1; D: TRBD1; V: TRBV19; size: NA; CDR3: CASSLWDRDNEQFF; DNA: TGTGCCAGTAGTCTCTGGGACAGGGACAATGAGCAGTTCTTC
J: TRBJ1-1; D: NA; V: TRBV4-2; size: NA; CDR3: CASSQDPRVNTEAFF; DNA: TGTGCCAGCAGCCAAGATCCGAGGGTGAACACTGAAGCTTTCTTT
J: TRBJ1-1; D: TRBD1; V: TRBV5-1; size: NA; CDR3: CASLRDREQLHLGAFF; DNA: TGCGCCAGCCTTAGGGACAGGGAACAGTTACACCTCGGAGCTTTCTTT
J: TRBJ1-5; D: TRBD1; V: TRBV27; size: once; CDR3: CASSGGTGGQPQHF; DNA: TGTGCCAGCAGTGGGGGGACAGGAGGTCAGCCCCAGCATTTT
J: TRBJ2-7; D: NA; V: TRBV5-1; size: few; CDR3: CASRTGDPLAREQYF; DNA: TGCGCCAGCAGGACTGGAGACCCGCTCGCTCGGGAGCAGTACTTC
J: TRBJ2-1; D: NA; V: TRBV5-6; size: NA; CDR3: CASSFRLSEKFF; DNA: TGTGCCAGCAGCTTCCGACTTTCCGAGAAGTTCTTC
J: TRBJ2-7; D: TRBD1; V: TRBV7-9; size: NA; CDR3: CASSRPGQGAIYEQYF; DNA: TGTGCCAGCAGCCGCCCCGGGCAGGGGGCAATCTACGAGCAGTACTTC
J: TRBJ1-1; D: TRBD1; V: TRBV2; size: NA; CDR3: CASSWTGGDTEAFF; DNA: TGTGCCAGCAGCTGGACAGGGGGGGACACTGAAGCTTTCTTT
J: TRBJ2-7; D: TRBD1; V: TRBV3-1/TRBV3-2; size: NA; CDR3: CASIPHRRDSYEQYF; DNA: TGTGCCAGCATTCCCCATCGACGGGACAGCTACGAGCAGTACTTC
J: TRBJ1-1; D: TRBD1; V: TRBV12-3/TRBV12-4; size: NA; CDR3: CASSSTGGTEAFF; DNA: TGTGCCAGCAGTTCGACAGGGGGGACTGAAGCTTTCTTT
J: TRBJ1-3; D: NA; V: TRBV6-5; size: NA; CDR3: CASRGGFSGNTIYF; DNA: TGTGCCAGCCGCGGGGGATTCTCTGGAAACACCATATATTTT
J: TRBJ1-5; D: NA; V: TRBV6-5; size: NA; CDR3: CASSLLGGGDQPQHF; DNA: TGTGCCAGCAGCCTACTAGGGGGAGGGGATCAGCCCCAGCATTTT
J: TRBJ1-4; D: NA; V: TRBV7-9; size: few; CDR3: CASSFVRETNEKLFF; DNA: TGTGCCAGCAGCTTCGTCAGGGAAACTAATGAAAAACTGTTTTTT
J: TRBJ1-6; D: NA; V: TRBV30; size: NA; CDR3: CAWGPGSYSSPLHF; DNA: TGTGCCTGGGGGCCCGGGAGCTATAGTTCACCCCTCCACTTT
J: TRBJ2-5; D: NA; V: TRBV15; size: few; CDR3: CATSRRGSQETQYF; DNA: TGTGCCACCAGCAGAAGGGGATCCCAAGAGACCCAGTACTTC
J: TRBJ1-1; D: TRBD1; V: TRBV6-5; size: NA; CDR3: CASSWGQLNTEAFF; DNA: TGTGCCAGCAGTTGGGGACAGCTGAACACTGAAGCTTTCTTT
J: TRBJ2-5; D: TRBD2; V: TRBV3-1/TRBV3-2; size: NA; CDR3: CASSRAGGLGHSETQYF; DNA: TGTGCCAGCAGCCGAGCGGGGGGCCTGGGGCACTCAGAGACCCAGTACTTC
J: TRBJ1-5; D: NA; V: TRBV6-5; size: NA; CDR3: CASSRLTGNQPQHF; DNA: TGTGCCAGCAGTCGACTCACAGGGAATCAGCCCCAGCATTTT
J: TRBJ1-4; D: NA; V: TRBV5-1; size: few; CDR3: CASSPRGAAATNEKLFF; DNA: TGCGCCAGCAGTCCGCGCGGAGCGGCGGCAACTAATGAAAAACTGTTTTTT
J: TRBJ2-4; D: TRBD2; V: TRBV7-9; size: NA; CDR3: CASSSREGVLNIQYF; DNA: TGTGCCAGCAGCTCCCGGGAGGGGGTGTTGAACATTCAGTACTTC
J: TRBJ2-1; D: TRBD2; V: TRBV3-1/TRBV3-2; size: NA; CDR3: CASSLAGGSSYNEQFF; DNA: TGTGCCAGCAGTCTAGCGGGGGGGTCCTCCTACAATGAGCAGTTCTTC
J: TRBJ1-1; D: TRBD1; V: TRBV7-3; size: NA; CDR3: CASSLTGDRHTEAFF; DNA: TGTGCCAGCAGCTTAACGGGGGACAGGCACACTGAAGCTTTCTTT
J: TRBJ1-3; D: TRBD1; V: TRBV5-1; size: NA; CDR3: CASSPGQGTNTIYF; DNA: TGCGCCAGCAGCCCCGGACAGGGAACGAACACCATATATTTT
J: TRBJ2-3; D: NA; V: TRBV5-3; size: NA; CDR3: CARSLAGSWGYTQYF; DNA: TGTGCCAGAAGCTTGGCCGGGAGCTGGGGGTATACGCAGTATTTT
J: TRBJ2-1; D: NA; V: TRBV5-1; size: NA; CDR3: CASSLDRSHNEQFF; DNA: TGCGCCAGCAGCTTGGACAGATCCCACAATGAGCAGTTCTTC
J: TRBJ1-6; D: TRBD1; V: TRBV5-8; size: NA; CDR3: CASSLNTGTGINSPLHF; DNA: TGTGCCAGCAGCTTGAATACCGGGACAGGGATTAATTCACCCCTCCACTTT
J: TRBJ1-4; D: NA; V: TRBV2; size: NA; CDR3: CASSETGKLFF; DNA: TGTGCCAGCAGTGAAACGGGAAAACTGTTTTTT
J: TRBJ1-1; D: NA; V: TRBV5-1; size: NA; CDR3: CASSLVGSAGTEAFF; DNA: TGCGCCAGCAGCTTGGTCGGGTCCGCGGGCACTGAAGCTTTCTTT
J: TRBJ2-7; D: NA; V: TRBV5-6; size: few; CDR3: CASSSASGLSPYEQYF; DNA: TGTGCCAGCAGCAGTGCCTCGGGACTGAGTCCCTACGAGCAGTACTTC
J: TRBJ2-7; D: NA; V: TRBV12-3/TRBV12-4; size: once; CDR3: CASRRDFSYEQYF; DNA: TGTGCCAGCAGGCGGGACTTCTCCTACGAGCAGTACTTC
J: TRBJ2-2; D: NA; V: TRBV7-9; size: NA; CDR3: CASSLGRVGLTGELFF; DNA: TGTGCCAGCAGCTTAGGGCGGGTCGGCCTCACCGGGGAGCTGTTTTTT
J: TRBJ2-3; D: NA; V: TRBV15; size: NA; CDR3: CATSRDSYEGRTQYF; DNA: TGTGCCACCAGCAGAGACTCATACGAGGGAAGAACGCAGTATTTT
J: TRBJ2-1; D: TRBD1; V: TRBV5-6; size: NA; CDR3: CASSSRDRGMLEQFF; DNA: TGTGCCAGCAGCTCACGGGACAGGGGGATGCTCGAGCAGTTCTTC
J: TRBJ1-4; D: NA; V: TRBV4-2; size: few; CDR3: CASSRQLDNEKLFF; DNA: TGTGCCAGCAGCAGACAGTTAGACAATGAAAAACTGTTTTTT
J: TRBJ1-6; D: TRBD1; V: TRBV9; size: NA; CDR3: CASSVGPDRGDSPLHF; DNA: TGTGCCAGCAGCGTAGGTCCTGACAGGGGTGATTCACCCCTCCACTTT
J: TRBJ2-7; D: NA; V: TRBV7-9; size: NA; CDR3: CASSPAGLDEQYF; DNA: TGTGCCAGCAGCCCTGCGGGGTTAGACGAGCAGTACTTC